This T cell receptor beta chain is from a study of cytomegalovirus exposure and HLA in healthy donors (dated by TCRdb to 2016 to 2017). Concerning the study at large: An earlier analysis of 587 of the donors reported 276 Gb of sequence data and 117 million unique TCR beta sequences obtained from some 200 million T cells. Roughly 320 gigabases of sequencing data and 70 million to 100 million unique TCR sequences made up an early release that covered several hundred HLA-typed donors. Among the roughly 430 genotyped donors, 81% belonged to the genetic ancestry cluster associated with self-reported Caucasian donors. The study aimed to test whether signatures of past pathogen exposure could be identified by cataloging public T cell receptors. The study profiled the T cell repertoires of hundreds of subjects by immunosequencing and related them to cytomegalovirus serostatus. Besides the first cohort of about 730 subjects, a separate validation cohort made up of about 120 different subjects was used. The study combined high-throughput TCR immunosequencing, statistical association of individual TCRs with disease status, and machine learning to predict cytomegalovirus infection status. A later analysis re-analyzed previously published TCR beta repertoires from 660 or so donors and added high-resolution HLA genotyping to study TCR occurrence patterns. The later analysis used no new phenotypic data to find candidate immune exposures, relying instead on TCR beta sequences and their occurrence across donors. In an earlier analysis of a few hundred of the donors, high-throughput TCR beta sequencing was used to judge whether each TCR beta V gene segment behaved as functional or pseudogenic. Donor age, sex, ethnicity and CMV serostatus were compiled alongside the repertoire data. A later genetic analysis took genome-wide SNP genotypes for about three fifths of the roughly 670 donors and used that subset as a discovery cohort. All discovery cohort repertoires had been generated on a single sequencing platform. HLA typing included class I and class II loci at four-digit resolution. Typing coverage differed by locus: A, B, C, DRB1 and DQB1 were typed in roughly 620-630 donors, DQA1 in about 500, DPA1 in 600 to 610, and DPB1 in 400 to 480. A few DR-DQ haplotypes were handled as single units for association and clustering because linkage in the cohort was strong. Among a few hundred genotyped donors of the cohort, an average of approximately 230,000 unique TCR beta nucleotide sequences were sequenced per donor, around 18% of them non-productive. The paper as a whole reports these results and caveats: The study gave a list of 150 to 200 TCR beta chains associated with cytomegalovirus. The sequencing pipeline was judged likely to have produced a cluster of highly shared sequence variants as a technical artifact. In this cohort, only TCR beta chains were sequenced, and detectable features were limited by the absence of alpha or paired-chain data. HLA typing was unavailable for some donors at each locus, so association tests used only the typed subset. Cytomegalovirus status was reported to be diagnosed by the classifier with high specificity and sensitivity in both the original and validation cohorts. Because counts were too low, roughly 18 rarely observed V segments, including chromosome 9 orphons, were left out of the earlier analysis of a few hundred of the donors. According to the authors, the approach could potentially be generalized to other disease states and immunological phenotypes. A later analysis associated about 16,000 TCR beta sequences with specific HLA alleles at a false discovery rate of 0.05. Several of the top co-occurrence clusters appeared to be linked to parvovirus B19, influenza, CMV and Epstein-Barr virus, according to a later analysis. A further reported finding was that TCR beta sequences accurately predicted the HLA-A and HLA-B alleles for most subjects in the first cohort. Because the 87-base-pair reads could not distinguish some IMGT-functional V segments, including TRBV6-2 and TRBV6-3, those segments were excluded. A later analysis found that TCR association rates varied across HLA loci, with DRB1 alleles showing the most associated TCRs and HLA-C alleles the fewest. While some public TCRs were present in many individuals, most TCR sequences turned up only very rarely across donors. Linkage disequilibrium might explain the correlated functional status among segregating V segments, but an unknown experimental factor could not be excluded. An association between a missense DCLRE1C variant and V-gene and J-gene trimming of TCR beta chains was found in a later genetic analysis and replicated in an independent cohort. A few of the identified cytomegalovirus-associated TCR beta chains were confirmed in vitro to be specific for cytomegalovirus antigens. Roughly uniform sequencing depth across donors was assumed in presence/absence analyses, although this assumption may not hold. Broadly in line with IMGT annotations, most TCR beta V segments showed up in productive rearrangements about 87% or about 30% of the time in an earlier analysis of a few hundred of the donors. Assigning TCR associations to individual alleles was difficult when HLA alleles, especially DR and DQ, strongly co-occurred. Most CMV-associated TCR beta chains appeared to be HLA-restricted in a later analysis, and the HLA associations seemed to be driven largely by CMV exposure. For the cohort, immune exposure information was limited to CMV serostatus. In a later analysis, HLA-associated TCR beta chains were found to be more clonally expanded and to have lower generation probabilities than equally common non-associated chains. According to a later genetic analysis, donors in an Asian-associated ancestry cluster had fewer N-insertions in productive TCRs than the approximately 650-donor mean.

The CDR3 runs 14 residues from the cysteine to the phenylalanine. The DNA shown is the 42-base CDR3, in frame from base 1. Ends trimmed: V by 0 bases, J by 3 bases; bases unmatched to a gene: 2. According to the germline V gene (reference sequence), CDR1 reads SGHNT and CDR2 reads YYREEE. Libraries were built with the immunoSEQ multiplex PCR assay. For the multiplex PCR, a mixture combining 60 forward primers for TCR Vbeta segments and 13 reverse primers for TCR Jbeta segments was used. The CDR3 region of rearranged TCR beta genes was amplified from genomic DNA by a multiplex PCR assay. The amplified TCR beta libraries were sequenced on the Illumina HiSeq System as 87-base-pair reads. The published analysis was carried out like this. A later analysis counted about 82 million unique TCR beta chains across the 500 to 850 repertoires, and some 11 million of these chains were shared by at least two donors. To remove PCR and sequencing errors, raw reads were error-corrected and collapsed into unique sequences using a nearest-neighbor algorithm that merged closely related sequences. Alignment of CDR3 sequences to IMGT reference sequences was used to assign V, D and J gene segments. For a sequence to be retained, a match of at least six nucleotides was required to both a V gene segment and a J gene segment. A rearrangement was called productive if the CDR3 had no stop codons and remained in frame with V and J, and every other rearrangement was called non-productive. CDR3 was defined according to IMGT convention as the region running from the second conserved V-encoded cysteine to the conserved J-encoded phenylalanine. Sequences without an unambiguous match to a single V gene segment were excluded from the earlier analysis of 587 of the donors. An earlier analysis of almost 600 of the donors classified V segments as functional when productive rearrangements were above 56.7% and as segregating when the standard deviation between donors was above 5%. A statistical classification framework was built to diagnose cytomegalovirus status from the catalog of TCR beta chain sequences. In a later analysis, V and J genes were assigned by comparing TCR nucleotide sequences against IMGT/GENE-DB human TR gene sequences. The TCRdist pipeline was used in a later analysis to assign CDR3 sequences and most-parsimonious VDJ recombination scenarios. In a later analysis, each TCR beta chain was defined by its CDR3 amino acid sequence together with its V-gene family, and reads lacking a unique V-gene family were excluded. As a way to deal with suspected cross-contamination and a sequencing artifact, a later analysis dropped roughly 620 nucleotide sequences that were highly shared and had low generation probability. For each public chain, a later analysis derived a clonal expansion index from normalized ranks of inferred template counts within each repertoire. A later analysis computed generation probabilities with a VDJ recombination model fitted to out-of-frame rearrangements, and checked the results against IGoR. In a later analysis, hypergeometric tests were used to score TCR-TCR, TCR-HLA and TCR-CMV co-occurrence, with a repertoire-size bias correction applied to TCR pairs. A later analysis estimated false discovery rates by permuting HLA or CMV assignments 20 times. In a later analysis, co-occurring TCRs were grouped using DBSCAN, with TCRdist sequence similarity added in when clustering inside HLA-allele-positive subsets. Repertoires with fewer than 30,000 or more than 120,000 public chains, plus five repertoires with anomalous nucleotide sharing, were excluded from co-occurrence clustering. TCRdb holds this immuneACCESS table with in-frame rearrangements only. Some clones are missing; in checked studies, unresolved V genes explain under half, and the rest has no known cause. The D gene and trimming were derived from the DNA, and the V and J assignments and clone size from that table. The sample table shows 150,000 to 200,000 clones, and around four fifths are seen once. The ten most abundant clones make up roughly 1.7% of the sample.

About this clone: Its cognate antigen has yet to be identified. It has no much larger one-base neighbor in the sample; base qualities were not kept.

The cohort consisted of some 730 healthy bone marrow donors. All cohort members were sampled while nominally healthy, although unrecorded immune exposures were likely present. The donor was CMV seropositive and belonged to the group of some 290 seropositive cohort members. Each donor provided a peripheral blood sample, and peripheral blood mononuclear cells were used for TCR beta sequencing. Genomic DNA extraction from the blood cell samples was performed with the Qiagen DNeasy Blood Extraction Kit. This sequence was found in a middle-aged man in good health and CMV-seropositive. The V gene is TRBV5-4 and the J gene is TRBJ2-7, with TRBD1 identical over 8 junction bases. Sequenced material: PBMCs. Here is the DNA: TGTGCCAGCAGCTTGGGGACAGGGAACTACGAGCAGTACTTC. Its translation reads: CASSLGTGNYEQYF.